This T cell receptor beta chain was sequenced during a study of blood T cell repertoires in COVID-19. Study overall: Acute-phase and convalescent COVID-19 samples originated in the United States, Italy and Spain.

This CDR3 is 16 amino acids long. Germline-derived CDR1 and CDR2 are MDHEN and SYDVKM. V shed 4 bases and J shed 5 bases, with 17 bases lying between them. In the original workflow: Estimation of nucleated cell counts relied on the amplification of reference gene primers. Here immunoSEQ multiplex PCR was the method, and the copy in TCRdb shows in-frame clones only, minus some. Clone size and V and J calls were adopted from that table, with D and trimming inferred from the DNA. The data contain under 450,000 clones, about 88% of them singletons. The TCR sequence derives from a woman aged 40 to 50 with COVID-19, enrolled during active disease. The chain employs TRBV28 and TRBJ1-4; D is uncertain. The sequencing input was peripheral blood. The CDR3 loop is CASSSKGARENEKLFF. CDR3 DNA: TGTGCCAGCAGTTCGAAGGGAGCGAGGGAGAATGAAAAACTGTTTTTT.